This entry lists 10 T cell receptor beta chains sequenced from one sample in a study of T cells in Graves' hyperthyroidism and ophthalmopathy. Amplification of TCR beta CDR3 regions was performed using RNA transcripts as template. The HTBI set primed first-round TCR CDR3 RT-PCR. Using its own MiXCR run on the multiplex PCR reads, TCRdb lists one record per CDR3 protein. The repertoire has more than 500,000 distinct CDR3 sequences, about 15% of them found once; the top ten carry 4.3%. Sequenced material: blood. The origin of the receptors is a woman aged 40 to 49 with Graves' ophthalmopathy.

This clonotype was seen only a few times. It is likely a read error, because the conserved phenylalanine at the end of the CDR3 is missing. CDR3 bases: TGTGCCAGCAGCTTAGTGACGCGACTAATGACCGGGGAGCTGTTTTCT. Protein sequence: CASSLVTRLMTGELFS. V usage is TRBV11-2 and J usage is TRBJ2-2; TRBD2 is a possible D gene (5 bases). Germline V gene sequence: CDR1 SGHAT, CDR2 FQNNGV. Trimming stripped 1 base from V and 5 bases from J, with 14 bases between. The CDR3 covers 16 residues.

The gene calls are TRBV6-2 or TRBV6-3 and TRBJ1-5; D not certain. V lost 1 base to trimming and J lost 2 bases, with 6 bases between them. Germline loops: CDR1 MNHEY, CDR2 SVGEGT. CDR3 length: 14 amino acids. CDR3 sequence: CASSYFVGNQPQHF. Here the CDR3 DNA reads TGTGCCAGCAGTTACTTCGTTGGCAATCAGCCCCAGCATTTT.

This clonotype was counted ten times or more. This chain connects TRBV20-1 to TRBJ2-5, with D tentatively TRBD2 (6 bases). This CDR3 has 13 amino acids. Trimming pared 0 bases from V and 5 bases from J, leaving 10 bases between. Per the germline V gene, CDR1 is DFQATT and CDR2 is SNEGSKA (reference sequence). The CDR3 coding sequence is TGCAGTGCTAGAGATGGGGGGAGGGAGACCCAGTACTTC. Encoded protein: CSARDGGRETQYF.

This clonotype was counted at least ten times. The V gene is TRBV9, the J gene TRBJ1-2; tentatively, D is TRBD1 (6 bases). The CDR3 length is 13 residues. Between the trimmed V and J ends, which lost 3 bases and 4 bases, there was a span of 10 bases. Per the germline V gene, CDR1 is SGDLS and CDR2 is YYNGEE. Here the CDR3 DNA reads TGTGCCAGCAGCGAAGGACAGTCCTATGGCTACACCTTC. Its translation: CASSEGQSYGYTF. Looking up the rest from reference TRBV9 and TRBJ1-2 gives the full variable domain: DSGVTQTPKHLITATGQRVTLRCSPRSGDLSVYWYQQSLDQGLQFLIQYYNGEERAKGNILERFSAQQFPDLHSELNLSSLELGDSALYFCASSEGQSYGYTFGSGTRLTVV.

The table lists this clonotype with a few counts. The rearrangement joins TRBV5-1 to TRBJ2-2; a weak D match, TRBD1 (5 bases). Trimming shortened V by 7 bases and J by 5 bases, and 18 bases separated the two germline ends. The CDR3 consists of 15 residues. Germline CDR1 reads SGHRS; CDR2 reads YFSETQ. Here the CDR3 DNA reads TGCGCCAGCGGAGAGACAGTCTTAGGAACCGGGGAGCTGTTTTTT. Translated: CASGETVLGTGELFF.

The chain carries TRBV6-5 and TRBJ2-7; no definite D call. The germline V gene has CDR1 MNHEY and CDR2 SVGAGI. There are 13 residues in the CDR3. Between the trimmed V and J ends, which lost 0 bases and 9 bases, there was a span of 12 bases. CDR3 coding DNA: TGTGCCAGCAGTTACTCAGAAAGGTCTGTGCAGTACTTC. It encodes CASSYSERSVQYF.

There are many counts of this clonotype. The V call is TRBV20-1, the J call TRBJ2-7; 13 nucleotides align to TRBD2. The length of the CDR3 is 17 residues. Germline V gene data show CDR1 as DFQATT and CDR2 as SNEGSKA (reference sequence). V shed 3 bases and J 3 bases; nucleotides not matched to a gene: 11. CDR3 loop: CSASRGLAGSKYYEQYF. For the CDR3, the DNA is TGCAGTGCTAGCCGGGGACTAGCGGGATCGAAATACTACGAGCAGTACTTC.

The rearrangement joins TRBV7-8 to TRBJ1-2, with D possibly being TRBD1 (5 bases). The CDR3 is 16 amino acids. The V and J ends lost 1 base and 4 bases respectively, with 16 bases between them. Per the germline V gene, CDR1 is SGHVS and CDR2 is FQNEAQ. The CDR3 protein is CASSLVPGPGTYGYTF. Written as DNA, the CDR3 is TGTGCCAGCAGCTTAGTCCCAGGCCCGGGGACCTATGGCTACACCTTC.

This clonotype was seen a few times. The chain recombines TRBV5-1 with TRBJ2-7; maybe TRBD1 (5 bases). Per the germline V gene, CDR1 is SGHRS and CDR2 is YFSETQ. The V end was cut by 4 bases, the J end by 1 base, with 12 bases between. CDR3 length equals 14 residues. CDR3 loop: CASSPSTVSYEQYF. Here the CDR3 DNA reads TGCGCCAGCAGCCCGTCGACAGTATCCTACGAGCAGTACTTC.

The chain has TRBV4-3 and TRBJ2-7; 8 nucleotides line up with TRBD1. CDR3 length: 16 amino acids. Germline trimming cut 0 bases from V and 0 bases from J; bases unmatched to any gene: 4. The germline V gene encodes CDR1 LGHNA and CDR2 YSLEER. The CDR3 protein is CASSQDGTGGSYEQYF. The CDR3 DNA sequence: TGCGCCAGCAGCCAAGATGGGACAGGAGGCTCCTACGAGCAGTACTTC.